This T cell receptor beta chain originates from a study of cytomegalovirus exposure and HLA in healthy donors. Study observations and caveats: Analysis was carried out at a later point, and it linked a missense DCLRE1C variant to TCR beta V- and J-gene trimming.

Of note for this clone: The antigen remains unidentified.

The primer mix had 60 Vbeta and 13 Jbeta primers. The data were produced by immunoSEQ multiplex PCR, yet TCRdb's version contains in-frame clones alone and is incomplete. The table has over 150,000 clones, 79% seen once. This TCR was recovered from a girl aged 10 to 17 in good health and CMV-seropositive. The sequencing sample was made of PBMCs.

CDR3 loop: CASSQAWGGRMETQYF. As DNA, the CDR3 is TGCGCCAGCAGCCAAGCATGGGGGGGGCGGATGGAGACCCAGTACTTC. The chain recombines TRBV4-1 with TRBJ2-5; TRBD2 might be the D (7 bases). The CDR3 contains 16 residues. Trimming removed 1 base at V and 5 bases at J, with 17 bases between. The V gene's germline CDR1 is MGHRA and CDR2 YSYEKL.